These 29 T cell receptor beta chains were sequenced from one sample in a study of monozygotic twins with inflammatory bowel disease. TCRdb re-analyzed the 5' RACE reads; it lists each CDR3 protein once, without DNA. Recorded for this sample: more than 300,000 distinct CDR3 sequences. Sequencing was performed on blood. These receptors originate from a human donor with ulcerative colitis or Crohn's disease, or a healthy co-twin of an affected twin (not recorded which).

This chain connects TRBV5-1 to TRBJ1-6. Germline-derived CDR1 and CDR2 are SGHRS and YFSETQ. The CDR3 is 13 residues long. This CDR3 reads CASSLPGRGPLHF.

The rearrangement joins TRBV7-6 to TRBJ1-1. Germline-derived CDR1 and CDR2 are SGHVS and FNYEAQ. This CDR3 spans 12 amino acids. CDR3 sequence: CASSSVDTEAFF.

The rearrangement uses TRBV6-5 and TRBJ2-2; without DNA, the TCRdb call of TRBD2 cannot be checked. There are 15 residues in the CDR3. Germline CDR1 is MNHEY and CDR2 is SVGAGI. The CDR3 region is CASKYSGLSTGELFF.

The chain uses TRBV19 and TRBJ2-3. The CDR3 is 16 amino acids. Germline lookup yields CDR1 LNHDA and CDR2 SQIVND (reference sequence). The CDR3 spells CASSILQTTSTDTQYF.

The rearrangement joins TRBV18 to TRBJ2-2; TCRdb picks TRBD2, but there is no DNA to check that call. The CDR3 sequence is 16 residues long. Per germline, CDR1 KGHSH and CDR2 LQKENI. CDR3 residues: CASSPSQAGNTGELFF.

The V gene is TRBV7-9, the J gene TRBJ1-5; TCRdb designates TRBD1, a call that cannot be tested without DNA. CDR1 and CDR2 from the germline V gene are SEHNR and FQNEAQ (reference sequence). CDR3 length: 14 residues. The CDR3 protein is CASSRGQGERPQHF.

The CDR3 protein is CASSQTLEGWDSTDTQYF. The chain has TRBV6-2 or TRBV6-3 and TRBJ2-3; TCRdb calls TRBD2, which cannot be checked without DNA. The CDR3 contains 18 residues. Germline V CDR1 and CDR2: MNHEY, SVGEGT.

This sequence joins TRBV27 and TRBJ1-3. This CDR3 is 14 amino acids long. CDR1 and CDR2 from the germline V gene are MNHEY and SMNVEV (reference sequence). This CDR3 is CASSLRVGGNTIYF.

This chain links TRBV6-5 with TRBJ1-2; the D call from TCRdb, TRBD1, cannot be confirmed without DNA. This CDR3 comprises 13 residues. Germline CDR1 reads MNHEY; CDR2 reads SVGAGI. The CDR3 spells CASSSPGGRGYTF.

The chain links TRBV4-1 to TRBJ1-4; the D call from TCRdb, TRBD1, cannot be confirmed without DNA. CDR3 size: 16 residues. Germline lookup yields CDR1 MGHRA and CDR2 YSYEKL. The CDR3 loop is CASSHRLGRNNEKLFF.

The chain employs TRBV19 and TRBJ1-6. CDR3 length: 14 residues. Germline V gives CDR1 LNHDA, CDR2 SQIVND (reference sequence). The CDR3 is CASSIDGTDSPLHF.

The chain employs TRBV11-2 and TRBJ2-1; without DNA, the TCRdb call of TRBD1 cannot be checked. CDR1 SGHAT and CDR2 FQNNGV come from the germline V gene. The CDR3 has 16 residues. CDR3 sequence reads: CASKPGAASSYNEQFF.

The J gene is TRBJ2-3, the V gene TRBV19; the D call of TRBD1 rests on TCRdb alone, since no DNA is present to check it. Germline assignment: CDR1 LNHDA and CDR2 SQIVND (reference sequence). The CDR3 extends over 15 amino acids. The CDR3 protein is CASRTMGGGTDTQYF.

CDR3 region: CAISSGRYNSPLHF. The V and J genes are TRBV10-3 and TRBJ1-6. There are 14 residues in the CDR3. Germline V gene data show CDR1 as ENHRY and CDR2 as SYGVKD.

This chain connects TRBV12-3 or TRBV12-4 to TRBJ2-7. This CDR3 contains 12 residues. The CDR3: CASSLVAYEQYF.

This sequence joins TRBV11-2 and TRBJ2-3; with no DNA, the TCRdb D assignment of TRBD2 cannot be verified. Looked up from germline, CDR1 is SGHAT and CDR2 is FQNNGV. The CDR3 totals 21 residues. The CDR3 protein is CASSLSVAIGMDGLSTDTQYF.

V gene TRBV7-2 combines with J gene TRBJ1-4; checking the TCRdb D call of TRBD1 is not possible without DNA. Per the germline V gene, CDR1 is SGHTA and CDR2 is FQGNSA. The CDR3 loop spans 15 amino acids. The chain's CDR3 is CASSSNRATNEKLFF.

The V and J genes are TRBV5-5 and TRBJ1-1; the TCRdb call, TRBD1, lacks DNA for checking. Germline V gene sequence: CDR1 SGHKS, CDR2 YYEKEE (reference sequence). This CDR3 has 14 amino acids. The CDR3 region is CASSQQGRRTEAFF. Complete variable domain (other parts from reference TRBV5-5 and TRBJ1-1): DAGVTQSPTHLIKTRGQQVTLRCSPISGHKSVSWYQQVLGQGPQFIFQYYEKEERGRGNFPDRFSARQFPNYSSELNVNALLLGDSALYLCASSQQGRRTEAFFGQGTRLTVV.

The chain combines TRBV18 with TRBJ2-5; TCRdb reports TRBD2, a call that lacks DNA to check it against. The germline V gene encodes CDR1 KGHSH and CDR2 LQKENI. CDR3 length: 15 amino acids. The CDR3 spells CASSLPSGGMKTQYF.

CDR3 sequence: CASSHKRYTQYF. The V gene is TRBV12-3 or TRBV12-4, the J gene TRBJ2-3; TCRdb calls TRBD2, which cannot be checked without DNA. There are 12 residues in the CDR3.

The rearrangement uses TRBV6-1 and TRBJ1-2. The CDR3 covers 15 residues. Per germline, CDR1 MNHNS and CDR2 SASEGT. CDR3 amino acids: CASSDGGRSNYGYTF.

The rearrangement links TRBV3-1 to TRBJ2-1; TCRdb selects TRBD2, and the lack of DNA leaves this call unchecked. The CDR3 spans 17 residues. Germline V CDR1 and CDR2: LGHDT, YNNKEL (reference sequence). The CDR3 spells CASSHAGLAGVYNEQFF.

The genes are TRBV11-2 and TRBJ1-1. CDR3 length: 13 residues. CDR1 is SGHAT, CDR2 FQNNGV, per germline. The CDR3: CASSLAGRTEAFF.

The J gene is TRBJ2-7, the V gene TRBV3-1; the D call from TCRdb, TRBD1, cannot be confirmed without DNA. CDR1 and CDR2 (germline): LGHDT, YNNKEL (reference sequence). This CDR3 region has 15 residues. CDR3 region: CASSLNSGTGVEQYF.

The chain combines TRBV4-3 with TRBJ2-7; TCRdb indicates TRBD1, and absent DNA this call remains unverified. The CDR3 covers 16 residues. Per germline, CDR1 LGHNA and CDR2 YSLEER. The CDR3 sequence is CASSLGSGQGSYEQYF.

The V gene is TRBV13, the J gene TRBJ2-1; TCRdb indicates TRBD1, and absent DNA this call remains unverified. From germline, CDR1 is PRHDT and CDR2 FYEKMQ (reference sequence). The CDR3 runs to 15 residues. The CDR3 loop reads CASSVGQGGYNEQFF.

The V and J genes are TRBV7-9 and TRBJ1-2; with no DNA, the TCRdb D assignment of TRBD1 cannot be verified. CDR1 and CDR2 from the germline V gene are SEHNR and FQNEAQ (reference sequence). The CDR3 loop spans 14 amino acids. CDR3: CASSYTGAPYGYTF.

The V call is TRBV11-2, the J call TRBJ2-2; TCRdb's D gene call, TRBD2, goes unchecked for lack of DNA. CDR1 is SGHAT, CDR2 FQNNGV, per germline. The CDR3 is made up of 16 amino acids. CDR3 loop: CASIHGGNANTGELFF.

The CDR3 spells CASSLVPRLNQPQHF. This chain uses TRBV7-2 with TRBJ1-5. From germline, CDR1 is SGHTA and CDR2 FQGNSA. The length of the CDR3 is 15 residues.